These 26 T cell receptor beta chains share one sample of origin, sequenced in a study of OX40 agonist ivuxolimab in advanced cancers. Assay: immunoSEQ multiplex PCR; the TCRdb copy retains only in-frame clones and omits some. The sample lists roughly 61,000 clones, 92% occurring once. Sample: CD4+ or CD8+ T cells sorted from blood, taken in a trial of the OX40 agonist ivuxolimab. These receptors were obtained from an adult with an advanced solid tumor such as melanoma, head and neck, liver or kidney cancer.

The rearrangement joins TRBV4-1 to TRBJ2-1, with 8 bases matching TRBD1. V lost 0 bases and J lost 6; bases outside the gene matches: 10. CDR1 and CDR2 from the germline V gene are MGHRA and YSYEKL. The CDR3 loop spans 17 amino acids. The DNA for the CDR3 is TGCGCCAGCAGCCAAGACATCGGGACAGGATCATTCAATGAGCAGTTCTTC. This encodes CASSQDIGTGSFNEQFF.

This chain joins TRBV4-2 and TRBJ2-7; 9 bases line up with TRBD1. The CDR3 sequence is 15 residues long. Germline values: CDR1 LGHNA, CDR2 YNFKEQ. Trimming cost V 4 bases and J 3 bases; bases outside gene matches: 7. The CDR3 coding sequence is TGTGCCAGCAGCCCGGGACAGGGACCGGACTACGAGCAGTACGTC. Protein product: CASSPGQGPDYEQYV.

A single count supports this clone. CDR3 bases: TGTGCCAGCAGCACCAAGTTTAGCGACAGGGTGTATCAGCCCCAGCATTTT. It encodes CASSTKFSDRVYQPQHF. The V and J genes are TRBV28 and TRBJ1-5; 7 bases are shared with TRBD1. V lost 6 bases, J lost 5 bases, and 16 bases stayed unmatched. Germline values: CDR1 MDHEN, CDR2 SYDVKM. CDR3 length: 17 residues.

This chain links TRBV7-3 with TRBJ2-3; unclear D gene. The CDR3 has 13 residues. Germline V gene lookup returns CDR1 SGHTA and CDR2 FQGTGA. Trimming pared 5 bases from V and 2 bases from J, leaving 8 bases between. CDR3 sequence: CASSLASTDTQYF. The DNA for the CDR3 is TGTGCCAGCAGCCTCGCTTCCACAGATACGCAGTATTTT.

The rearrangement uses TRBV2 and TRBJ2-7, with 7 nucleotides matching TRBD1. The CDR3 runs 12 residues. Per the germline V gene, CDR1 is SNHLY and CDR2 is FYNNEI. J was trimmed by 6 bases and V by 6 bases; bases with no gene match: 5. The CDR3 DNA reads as TGTGCCAGCAGCCCGGACAGGTCCGAGCAGTACTTC. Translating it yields CASSPDRSEQYF.

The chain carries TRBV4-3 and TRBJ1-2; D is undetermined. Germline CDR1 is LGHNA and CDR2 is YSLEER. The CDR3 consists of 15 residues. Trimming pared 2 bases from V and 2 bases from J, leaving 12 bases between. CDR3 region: CASSQYEQENYGYTF. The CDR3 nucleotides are TGCGCCAGCAGCCAATACGAACAAGAAAACTATGGCTACACCTTC.

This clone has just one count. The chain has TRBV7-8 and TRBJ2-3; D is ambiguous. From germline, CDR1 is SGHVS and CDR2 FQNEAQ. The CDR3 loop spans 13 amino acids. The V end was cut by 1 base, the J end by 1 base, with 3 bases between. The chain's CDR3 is CASSLVGTDTQYF. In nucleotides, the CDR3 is TGTGCCAGCAGCTTAGTAGGCACAGATACGCAGTATTTT.

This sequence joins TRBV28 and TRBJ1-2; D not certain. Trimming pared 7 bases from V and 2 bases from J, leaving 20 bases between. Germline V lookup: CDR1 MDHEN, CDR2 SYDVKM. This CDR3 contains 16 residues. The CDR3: CASTSDLLGSNYGYTF. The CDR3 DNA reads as TGTGCCAGCACCTCTGACCTTCTGGGCTCGAACTATGGCTACACCTTC.

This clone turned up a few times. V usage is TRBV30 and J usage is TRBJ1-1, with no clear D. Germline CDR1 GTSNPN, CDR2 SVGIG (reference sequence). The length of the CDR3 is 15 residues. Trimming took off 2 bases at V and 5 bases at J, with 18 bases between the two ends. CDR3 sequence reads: CAWSPAIGGWTEAFF. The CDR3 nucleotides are TGTGCCTGGAGTCCAGCAATTGGAGGTTGGACTGAAGCTTTCTTT. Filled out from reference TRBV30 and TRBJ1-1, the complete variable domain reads SQTIHQWPATLVQPVGSPLSLECTVEGTSNPNLYWYRQAAGRGLQLLFYSVGIGQISSEVPQNLSASRPQDRQFILSSKKLLLSDSGFYLCAWSPAIGGWTEAFFGQGTRLTVV.

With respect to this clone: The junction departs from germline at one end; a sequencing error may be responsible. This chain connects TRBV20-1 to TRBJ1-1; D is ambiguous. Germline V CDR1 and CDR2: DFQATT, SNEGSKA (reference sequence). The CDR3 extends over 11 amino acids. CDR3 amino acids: CSARDHTESVF. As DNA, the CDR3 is TGCAGTGCTAGAGATCATACAGAATCAGTCTTT.

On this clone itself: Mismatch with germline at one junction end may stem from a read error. The CDR3: CASTGADSYQPQHF. The CDR3 DNA reads TGTGCCAGCACGGGGGCCGATAGCTATCAGCCCCAGCATTTT. This chain joins TRBV28 and TRBJ1-5; the D gene is possibly TRBD1 (6 bases). The CDR3 spans 14 residues. Per the germline V gene, CDR1 is MDHEN and CDR2 is SYDVKM.

The chain's CDR3 is CASSEPGSRDEQYV. CDR3 nucleotides: TGCGCCAGCAGTGAGCCGGGGTCCAGGGACGAGCAGTACGTC. The chain uses TRBV10-1 and TRBJ2-7; possibly TRBD1 or TRBD2 for D (5 bases each). V lost 2 bases to trimming and J lost 5 bases, with 13 bases between them. The germline CDR1 and CDR2 sequences are WNHNN and SYGVQD (reference sequence). The CDR3 extends over 14 amino acids.

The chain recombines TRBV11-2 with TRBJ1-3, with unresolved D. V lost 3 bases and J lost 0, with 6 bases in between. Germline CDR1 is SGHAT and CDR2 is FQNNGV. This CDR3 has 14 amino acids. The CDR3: CASSFEISGNTIYF. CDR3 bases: TGTGCCAGCAGCTTTGAGATCTCTGGAAACACCATATATTTT.

The CDR3 here is CASRGITGGGYTF. CDR3 bases: TGTGCCAGCAGGGGAATCACAGGGGGTGGCTACACCTTC. This chain links TRBV27 with TRBJ1-2, with 8 bases matching TRBD1. Germline V gives CDR1 MNHEY, CDR2 SMNVEV (reference sequence). The CDR3 has 13 residues. The ends lost 6 bases at V and 7 bases at J; junction bases unmatched: 7.

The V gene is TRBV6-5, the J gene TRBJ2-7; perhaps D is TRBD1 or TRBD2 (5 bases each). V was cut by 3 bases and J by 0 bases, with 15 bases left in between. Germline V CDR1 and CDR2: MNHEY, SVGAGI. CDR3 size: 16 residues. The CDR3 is CASSYSNPGTSYEQYF. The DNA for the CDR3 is TGTGCCAGCAGTTATTCCAATCCCGGGACCTCCTACGAGCAGTACTTC.

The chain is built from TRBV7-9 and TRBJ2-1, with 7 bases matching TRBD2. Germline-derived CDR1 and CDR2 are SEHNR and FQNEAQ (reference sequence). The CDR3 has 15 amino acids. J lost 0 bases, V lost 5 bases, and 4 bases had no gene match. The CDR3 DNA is TGTGCCAGCAGCCCTAGCGGAAGCTCCTACAATGAGCAGTTCTTC. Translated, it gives CASSPSGSSYNEQFF.

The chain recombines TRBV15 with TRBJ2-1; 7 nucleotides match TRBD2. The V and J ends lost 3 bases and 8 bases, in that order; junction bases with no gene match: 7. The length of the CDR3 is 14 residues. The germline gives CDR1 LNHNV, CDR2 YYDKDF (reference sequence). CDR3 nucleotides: TGTGCCACCAGCAGTCCGGGAGGTTTCGATGAGCAGTTCTTC. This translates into CATSSPGGFDEQFF. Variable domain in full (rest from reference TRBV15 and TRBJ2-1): DAMVIQNPRYQVTQFGKPVTLSCSQTLNHNVMYWYQQKSSQAPKLLFHYYDKDFNNEADTPDNFQSRRPNTSFCFLDIRSPGLGDTAMYLCATSSPGGFDEQFFGPGTRLTVL.

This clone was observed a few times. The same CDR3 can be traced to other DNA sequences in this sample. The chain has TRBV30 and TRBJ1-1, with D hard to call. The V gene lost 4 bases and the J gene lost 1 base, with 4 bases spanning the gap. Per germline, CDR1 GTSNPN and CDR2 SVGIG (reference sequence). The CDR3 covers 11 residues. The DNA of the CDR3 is TGTGCCTGGAATAGGAACACTGAAGCTTTCTTT. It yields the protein CAWNRNTEAFF.

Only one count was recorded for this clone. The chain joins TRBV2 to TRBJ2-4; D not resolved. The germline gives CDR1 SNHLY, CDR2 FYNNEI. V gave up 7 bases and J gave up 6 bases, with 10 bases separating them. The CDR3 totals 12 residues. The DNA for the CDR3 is TGTGCCAGCAAGGGTAGCCCAAACATTCAGTACTTC. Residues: CASKGSPNIQYF.

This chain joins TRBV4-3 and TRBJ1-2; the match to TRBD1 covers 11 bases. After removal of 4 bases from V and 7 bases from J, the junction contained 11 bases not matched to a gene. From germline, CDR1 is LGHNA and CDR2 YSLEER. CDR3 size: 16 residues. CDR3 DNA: TGCGCCAGCAGCCCTATTCGGACAGGGGGCGATGGTGGCTACACCTTC. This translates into CASSPIRTGGDGGYTF.

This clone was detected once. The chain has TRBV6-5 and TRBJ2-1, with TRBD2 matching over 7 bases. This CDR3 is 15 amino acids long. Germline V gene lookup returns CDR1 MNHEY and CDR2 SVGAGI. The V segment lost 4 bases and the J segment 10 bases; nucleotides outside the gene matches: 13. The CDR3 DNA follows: TGTGCCAGCAGTTCGAGCGGGAATCGTGTCAAGGAGCAGTTCTTC. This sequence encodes CASSSSGNRVKEQFF.

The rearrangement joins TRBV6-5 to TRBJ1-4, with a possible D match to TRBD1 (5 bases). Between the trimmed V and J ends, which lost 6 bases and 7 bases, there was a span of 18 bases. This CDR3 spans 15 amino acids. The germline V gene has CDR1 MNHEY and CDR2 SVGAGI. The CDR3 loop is CASSRGGGNGEKLFF. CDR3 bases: TGTGCCAGCAGCCGGGGGGGAGGGAATGGTGAAAAACTGTTTTTT.

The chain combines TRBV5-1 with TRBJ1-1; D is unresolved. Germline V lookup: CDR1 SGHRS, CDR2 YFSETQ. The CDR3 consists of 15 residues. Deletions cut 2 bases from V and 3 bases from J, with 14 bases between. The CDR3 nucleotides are TGCGCCAGCAGCTTCGTGACCACCGGGGACACTGAAGCTTTCTTT. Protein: CASSFVTTGDTEAFF.

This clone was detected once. CDR3 in DNA: TGTGCCAGTACCCCCTCCTTCCCGGGCTACAATGAGCAGTTCTTC. Encoded protein: CASTPSFPGYNEQFF. The rearrangement joins TRBV19 to TRBJ2-1; D is unclear. Germline loops: CDR1 LNHDA, CDR2 SQIVND (reference sequence). The CDR3 covers 15 residues. Trimming pared 7 bases from V and 3 bases from J, leaving 16 bases between.

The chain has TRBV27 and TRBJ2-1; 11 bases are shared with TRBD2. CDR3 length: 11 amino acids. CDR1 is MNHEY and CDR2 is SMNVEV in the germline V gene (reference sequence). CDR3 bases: TGTGCTAGCGGGGGGGACAATGAGCAGTTCTTC. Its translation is CASGGDNEQFF.

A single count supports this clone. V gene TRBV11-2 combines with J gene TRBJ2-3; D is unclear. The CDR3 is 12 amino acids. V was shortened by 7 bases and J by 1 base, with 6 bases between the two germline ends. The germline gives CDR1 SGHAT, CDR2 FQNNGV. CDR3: CASTPGTDTQYF. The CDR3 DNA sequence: TGTGCCAGCACCCCTGGCACAGATACGCAGTATTTT.